This record covers a single T cell receptor beta chain. Its specificity is not known. A sample-barcoded 5' primer and a J-beta primer mix were used in a second PCR of about 7 to 11 cycles. Using its own MiXCR run on the 5' RACE reads, TCRdb lists one record per CDR3 protein. Among 700,000 to 850,000 distinct CDR3 sequences listed, 53% were seen once. CDR1 and CDR2 from the germline V gene are SGHVS and FQNEAQ. CDR3 length: 20 amino acids. The trim removed 4 bases at V and 11 bases at J, leaving 30 bases unmatched. This entry is derived from a study of blood T cells in healthy people across ages. Overall study findings and caveats: Naive T cell percentage and TCR beta diversity correlated strongly. Long-lived and aged donors differed, with more naive CD4+ cells and higher diversity in the long-lived.

Each individual donor underwent a draw of about 9.1 milliliters of peripheral blood. The chain recombines TRBV7-8 with TRBJ2-5; TRBD2 agrees at 8 bases. The sample was blood. This receptor was obtained from a man older than 75 in good health. CDR3 protein: CASSSRHGASGPWGANEQYF. CDR3 coding DNA: TGTGCCAGCAGCTCTAGGCATGGGGCTAGCGGGCCCTGGGGTGCCAATGAGCAGTACTTC.